Below are 5 T cell receptor beta chains sequenced from a single sample in a study of CD8+ T cells in alopecia areata. Sequencing relied on a cDNA template that was reverse transcribed from extracted RNA. Assay used: immunoSEQ multiplex PCR; TCRdb lists only in-frame clones, some missing. The sample carries about 150,000 clones, 55% recorded once. The sequenced material came from CD4+ T cells sorted from blood. The receptors were sampled from a human donor in good health.

V is TRBV23-1 and J is TRBJ2-3; possible D gene TRBD2, 6 bases. TRBV23-1 is filed as an ORF, its function uncertain. Trimming removed 0 bases at V and 0 bases at J, with 16 bases between. The CDR3 runs to 18 residues. As DNA, the CDR3 is TGCGCCAGCAGTCAATCTACATCCTTCGGGACTAGCACAGATACGCAGTATTTT. It translates to CASSQSTSFGTSTDTQYF.

This clone has a handful of counts. The chain uses TRBV6-5 and TRBJ2-2, with 7 bases that match TRBD2. CDR3 length: 14 residues. V lost 2 bases to trimming and J lost 4 bases; unmatched junction nucleotides: 1. Germline V lookup: CDR1 MNHEY, CDR2 SVGAGI. The CDR3 protein is CASSYGGGTGELFF. The CDR3 region has the DNA TGTGCCAGCAGTTACGGGGGGGGCACCGGGGAGCTGTTTTTT.

The chain couples TRBV7-9 to TRBJ2-1; 11 bases are shared with TRBD2. Germline values: CDR1 SEHNR, CDR2 FQNEAQ (reference sequence). Trimming took 5 bases from V and 5 from J; bases not matched to a gene: 2. The CDR3 is made up of 14 amino acids. DNA of the CDR3: TGTGCCAGCAGCGAGGGACTAGCGGACAATGAGCAGTTCTTC. Protein sequence: CASSEGLADNEQFF.

The rearrangement links TRBV5-6 to TRBJ2-5; D is ambiguous. The CDR3 is 13 residues long. Trimming took off 0 bases at V and 5 bases at J, with 8 bases between the two ends. The germline V gene encodes CDR1 SGHDT and CDR2 YYEEEE. The CDR3 loop is CASSLDTGETQYF. CDR3 sequence (DNA): TGTGCCAGCAGCTTGGATACCGGGGAGACCCAGTACTTC.

The chain joins TRBV2 to TRBJ1-2, with D uncertain. The V gene's germline CDR1 is SNHLY and CDR2 FYNNEI. This CDR3 region has 14 residues. The V end was cut by 4 bases, the J end by 2 bases, with 11 bases between. The CDR3 nucleotides read TGTGCCAGCAGTGGGGAAGAAGGAAACTATGGCTACACCTTC. Amino acids: CASSGEEGNYGYTF.